These 6 T cell receptor beta chains originate from one sample sequenced in a study of CD8 T cells in ankylosing spondylitis. TCRdb redid the calling of the 5' RACE reads with MiXCR, one entry per CDR3 protein. The sample records 100,000 to 150,000 distinct CDR3 sequences, roughly 7.3% being singletons. Sequencing input: blood, either unsorted or a sorted T cell fraction (not recorded which). The receptors here all came from a male donor with ankylosing spondylitis or in good health (not recorded which).

This clonotype was observed many times. The V and J genes are TRBV12-3 or TRBV12-4 and TRBJ1-1, with TRBD1 matching over 11 bases. After removal of 6 bases from V and 1 base from J, the junction contained 7 bases not matched to a gene. CDR3 size: 16 residues. The CDR3 region has the DNA TGTGCCAGCAGCTCGAGGACAGGGGGCGCGAACACTGAAGCTTTCTTT. Translated: CASSSRTGGANTEAFF.

This clonotype was detected ten times or more. This chain links TRBV20-1 with TRBJ2-7; 7 nucleotides line up with TRBD2. V shed 3 bases and J 2 bases; nucleotides not matched to a gene: 10. Germline V gene sequence: CDR1 DFQATT, CDR2 SNEGSKA (reference sequence). CDR3 length equals 15 residues. CDR3 loop: CSASPTSASTYEQYF. Written as DNA, the CDR3 is TGCAGTGCTAGCCCAACTAGCGCCTCCACCTACGAGCAGTACTTC.

This clonotype has a count of ten or more. The rearrangement uses TRBV9 and TRBJ2-1; D uncertain. The CDR3 covers 11 residues. Germline CDR1 is SGDLS and CDR2 is YYNGEE. Trimming took 5 bases from V and 5 from J, leaving 5 bases between them. The CDR3 coding sequence is TGTGCCAGCAGTGAAAACAATGAGCAGTTCTTC. It yields the protein CASSENNEQFF.

This clonotype occurred a few times. The chain links TRBV4-1 to TRBJ1-2; no definite D call. The germline V gene has CDR1 MGHRA and CDR2 YSYEKL. This CDR3 contains 15 residues. With 0 bases removed from V and 5 bases from J, the gap between germline ends came to 13 bases. The CDR3 loop is CASSQDLGMGYGYTF. The CDR3 region has the DNA TGCGCCAGCAGCCAAGATTTGGGGATGGGATATGGCTACACCTTC.

At least ten counts were recorded for this clonotype. The gene calls are TRBV20-1 and TRBJ2-7; TRBD2 agrees at 10 bases. V dropped 0 bases and J dropped 2; count of bases not matched to a gene: 7. This CDR3 has 16 amino acids. Germline V gene data show CDR1 as DFQATT and CDR2 as SNEGSKA (reference sequence). This CDR3 reads CSARDALAGPTYEQYF. CDR3 DNA: TGCAGTGCTAGAGACGCACTAGCGGGACCTACCTACGAGCAGTACTTC.

This clonotype was counted many times. The rearrangement links TRBV3-1 to TRBJ2-1; D call uncertain. CDR3 length: 15 residues. Deletions cut 4 bases from V and 1 base from J, with 11 bases between. Germline loops: CDR1 LGHDT, CDR2 YNNKEL (reference sequence). DNA for the CDR3: TGTGCCAGCAGCCCAACCTCCAGTTCCTACAATGAGCAGTTCTTC. It is translated as CASSPTSSSYNEQFF.